This T cell receptor (beta chain) is drawn from a study of T-cell memory formation after mild COVID-19. About the study: Clusters of TCRs were largely donor specific.

Points from the study as a whole: Some clones that responded turned up in pre-infection memory, which suggests that cross-reactive memory joined in.

A 5'RACE reaction primed in the constant segment made cDNA libraries of TCR alpha and TCR beta, and these carried sample barcodes and UMIs. TCRdb reprocessed the 5' RACE reads with MiXCR, giving one entry per CDR3 protein. The sample has about 100,000 distinct CDR3 sequences, 15% to 20% seen once. In this sample, this clonotype turned up a few times. Its antigen is unidentified. The CDR3 is 15 residues long. Per germline, CDR1 SGHRS and CDR2 YFSETQ. Germline trimming cut 9 bases from V and 0 bases from J; bases unmatched to any gene: 10. Sequencing used PBMCs or a T cell subset sorted from them (not recorded which). This clonotype was sampled from a man between 18 and 29 years old who had mild COVID-19 (a few samples of this study predate the infection). Cell type and time point are not known. The V and J genes are TRBV5-1 and TRBJ2-3; 7 nucleotides line up with TRBD1. The CDR3 loop reads CATGQDPSSTDTQYF. The CDR3 DNA sequence: TGCGCCACCGGACAGGATCCCTCTAGCACAGATACGCAGTATTTT.